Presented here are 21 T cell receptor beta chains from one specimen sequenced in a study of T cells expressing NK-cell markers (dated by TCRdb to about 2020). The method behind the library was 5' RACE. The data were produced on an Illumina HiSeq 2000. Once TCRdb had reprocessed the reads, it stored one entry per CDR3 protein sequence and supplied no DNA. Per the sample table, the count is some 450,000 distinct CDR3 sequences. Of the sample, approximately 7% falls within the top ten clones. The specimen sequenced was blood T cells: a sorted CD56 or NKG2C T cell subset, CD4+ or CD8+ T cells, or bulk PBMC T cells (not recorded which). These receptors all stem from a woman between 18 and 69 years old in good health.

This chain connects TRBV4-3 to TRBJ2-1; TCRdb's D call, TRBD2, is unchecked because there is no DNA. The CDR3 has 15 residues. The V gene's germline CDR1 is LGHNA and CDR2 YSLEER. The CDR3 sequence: CASSWELAGINEQFF.

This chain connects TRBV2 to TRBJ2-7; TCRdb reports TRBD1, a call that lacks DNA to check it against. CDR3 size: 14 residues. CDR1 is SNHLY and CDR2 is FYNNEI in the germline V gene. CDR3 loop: CASTLRGHDYEQYF.

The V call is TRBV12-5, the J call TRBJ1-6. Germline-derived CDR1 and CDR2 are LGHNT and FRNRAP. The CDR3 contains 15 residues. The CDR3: CASGPGSAQSTALHF.

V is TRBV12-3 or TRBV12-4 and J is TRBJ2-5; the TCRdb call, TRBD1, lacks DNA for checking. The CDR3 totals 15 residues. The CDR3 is CASTPGGTSQETQYF.

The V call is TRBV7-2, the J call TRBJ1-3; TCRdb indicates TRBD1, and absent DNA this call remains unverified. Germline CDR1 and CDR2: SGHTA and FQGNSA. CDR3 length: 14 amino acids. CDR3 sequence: CASSSSGVVDTIYF.

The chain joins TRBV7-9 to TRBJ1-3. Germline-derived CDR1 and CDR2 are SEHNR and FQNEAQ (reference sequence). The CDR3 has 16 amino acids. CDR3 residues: CASSLNYRSSGNTIYF.

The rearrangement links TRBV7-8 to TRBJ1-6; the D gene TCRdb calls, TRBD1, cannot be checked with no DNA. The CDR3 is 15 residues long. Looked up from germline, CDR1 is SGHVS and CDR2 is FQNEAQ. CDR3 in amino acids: CASSGTGGQGSPLHF. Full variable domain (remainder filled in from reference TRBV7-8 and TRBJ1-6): GAGVSQSPRYKVAKRGQDVALRCDPISGHVSLFWYQQALGQGPEFLTYFQNEAQLDKSGLPSDRFFAERPEGSVSTLKIQRTQQEDSAVYLCASSGTGGQGSPLHFGNGTRLTVT.

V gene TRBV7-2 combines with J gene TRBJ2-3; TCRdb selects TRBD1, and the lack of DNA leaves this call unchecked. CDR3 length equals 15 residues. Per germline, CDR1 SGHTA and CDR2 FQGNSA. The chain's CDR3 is CASSLALERGDTQYF.

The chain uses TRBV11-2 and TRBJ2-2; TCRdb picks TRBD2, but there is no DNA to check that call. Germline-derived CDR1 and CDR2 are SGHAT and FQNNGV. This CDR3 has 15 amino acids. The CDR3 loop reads CASRRELAGAGELFF.

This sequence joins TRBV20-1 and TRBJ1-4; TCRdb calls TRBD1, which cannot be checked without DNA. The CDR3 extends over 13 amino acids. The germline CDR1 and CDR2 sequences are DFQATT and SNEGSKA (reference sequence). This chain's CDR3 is CSAISTELEKLFF.

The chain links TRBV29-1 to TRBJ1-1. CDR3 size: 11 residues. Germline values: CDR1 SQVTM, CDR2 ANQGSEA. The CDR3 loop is CSVWAITEAFF.

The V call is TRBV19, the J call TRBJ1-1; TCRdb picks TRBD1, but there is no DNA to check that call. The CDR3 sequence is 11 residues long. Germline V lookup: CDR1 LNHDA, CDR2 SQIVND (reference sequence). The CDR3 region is CAIQGPTEAFF.

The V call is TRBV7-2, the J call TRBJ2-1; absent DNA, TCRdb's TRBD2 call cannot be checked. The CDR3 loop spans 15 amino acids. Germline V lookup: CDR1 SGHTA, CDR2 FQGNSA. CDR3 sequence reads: CASSLVAGGQDEQFF.

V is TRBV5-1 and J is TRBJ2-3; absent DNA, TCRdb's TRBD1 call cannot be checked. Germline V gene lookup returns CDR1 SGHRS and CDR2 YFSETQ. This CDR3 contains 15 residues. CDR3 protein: CASSPGRSGTDTQYF.

The CDR3 sequence is CASSRGTSGNTGELFF. V gene TRBV6-1 combines with J gene TRBJ2-2; TCRdb proposes TRBD2, but this gene call is untestable without DNA. The CDR3 spans 16 residues. Germline loops: CDR1 MNHNS, CDR2 SASEGT.

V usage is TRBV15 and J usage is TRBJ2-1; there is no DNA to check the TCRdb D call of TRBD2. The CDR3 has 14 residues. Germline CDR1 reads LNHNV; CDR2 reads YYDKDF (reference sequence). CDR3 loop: CATSSGISRGEQFF.

The CDR3 loop is CASLMGDRKDEQYF. This chain uses TRBV28 with TRBJ2-7; TCRdb's D gene call, TRBD1, goes unchecked for lack of DNA. The CDR3 runs 14 residues. Germline V gene sequence: CDR1 MDHEN, CDR2 SYDVKM.

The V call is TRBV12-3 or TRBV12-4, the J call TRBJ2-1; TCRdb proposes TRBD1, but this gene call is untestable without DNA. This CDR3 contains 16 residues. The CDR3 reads CASSFDLRGGLNEQFF.

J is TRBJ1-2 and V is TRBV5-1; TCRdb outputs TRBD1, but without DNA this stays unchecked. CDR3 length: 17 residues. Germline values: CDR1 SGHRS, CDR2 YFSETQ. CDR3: CASSLRTGGSFNYGYTF.

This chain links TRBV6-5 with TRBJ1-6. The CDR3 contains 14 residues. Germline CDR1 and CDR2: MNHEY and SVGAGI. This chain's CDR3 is CASSSGRVGSPLHF.

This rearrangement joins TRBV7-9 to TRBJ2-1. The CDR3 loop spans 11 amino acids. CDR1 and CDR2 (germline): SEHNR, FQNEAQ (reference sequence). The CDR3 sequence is CASSLVGGQFF.